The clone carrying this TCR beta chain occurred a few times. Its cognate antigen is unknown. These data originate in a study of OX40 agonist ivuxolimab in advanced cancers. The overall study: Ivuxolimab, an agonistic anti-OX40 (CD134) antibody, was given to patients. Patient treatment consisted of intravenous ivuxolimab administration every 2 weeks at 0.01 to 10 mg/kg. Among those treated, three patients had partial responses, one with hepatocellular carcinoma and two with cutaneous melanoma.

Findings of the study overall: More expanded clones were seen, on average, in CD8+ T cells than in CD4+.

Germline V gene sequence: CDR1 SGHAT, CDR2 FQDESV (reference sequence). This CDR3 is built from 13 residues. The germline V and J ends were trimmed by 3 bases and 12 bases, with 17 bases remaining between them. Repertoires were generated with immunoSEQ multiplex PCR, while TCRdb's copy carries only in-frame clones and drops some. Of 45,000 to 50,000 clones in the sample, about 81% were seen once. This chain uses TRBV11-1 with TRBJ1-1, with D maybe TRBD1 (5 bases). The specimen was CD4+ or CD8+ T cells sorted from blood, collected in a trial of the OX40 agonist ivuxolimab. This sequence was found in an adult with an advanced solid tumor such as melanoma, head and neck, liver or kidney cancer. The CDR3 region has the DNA TGTGCCAGCAGCTTGCAGGGTATAGGATCGACTTTCTTT. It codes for CASSLQGIGSTFF.